The 19 T cell receptor beta chains given below trace back to one sample, sequenced in a study of CD8 T cells in Susac syndrome. When the RNA was reverse transcribed, random hexamers were used with an input of roughly 0.45 to 1 ug. TCRdb reanalysed the immunoSEQ multiplex PCR reads using MiXCR and keeps one entry per CDR3 protein. Of some 140,000 distinct CDR3 sequences listed, approximately 95% were seen once; the top ten hold about 0.18%. Sequencing was carried out using CD8+ T cells from PBMCs. The source is a human donor with Susac syndrome.

CDR3 DNA: TGCAGTGCTAGTAGTTTAGCCAGGGGGAATCAGCCCCAGCATTTT. Protein product: CSASSLARGNQPQHF. The chain has TRBV20-1 and TRBJ1-5; 7 bases are a match to TRBD1. Germline CDR1 reads DFQATT; CDR2 reads SNEGSKA (reference sequence). The trim removed 3 bases at V and 4 bases at J, leaving 9 bases unmatched. This CDR3 spans 15 amino acids.

The chain uses TRBV7-8 and TRBJ2-1, with 8 positions matching TRBD2. Germline CDR1 SGHVS, CDR2 FQNEAQ. J lost 9 bases, V lost 1 base, and 11 bases had no gene match. CDR3 size: 16 residues. The CDR3 loop reads CASSLGTSGSMAEQFF. The CDR3 region has the DNA TGTGCCAGCAGCTTAGGTACCAGCGGGAGTATGGCTGAGCAGTTCTTC.

The rearrangement uses TRBV6-5 and TRBJ2-5, with 7 positions matching TRBD2. Germline CDR1 and CDR2: MNHEY and SVGAGI. CDR3 size: 14 residues. Trimming removed 11 bases from V and 5 bases from J; junction bases left unmatched: 14. The CDR3 is CASGEGVGRETQYF. DNA of the CDR3: TGTGCCTCCGGGGAGGGTGTTGGGAGGGAGACCCAGTACTTC.

This chain connects TRBV5-1 to TRBJ2-1, with TRBD1 matching 9 bases. Germline V gene data show CDR1 as SGHRS and CDR2 as YFSETQ. The CDR3 has 15 amino acids. V was pared by 0 bases and J by 6 bases, with 4 bases of the junction left unmatched. In nucleotides, the CDR3 is TGCGCCAGCAGCTTGGTGGACAGGGGAAGCAATGAGCAGTTCTTC. As protein: CASSLVDRGSNEQFF.

V usage is TRBV10-3 and J usage is TRBJ1-1; D is ambiguous. Germline V lookup: CDR1 ENHRY, CDR2 SYGVKD. With 4 bases removed from V and 4 bases from J, the gap between germline ends came to 19 bases. The CDR3 totals 16 residues. The CDR3: CAISAPESGDPTEAFF. CDR3 DNA: TGTGCCATCAGTGCGCCCGAGAGCGGGGATCCCACTGAAGCTTTCTTT.

CDR3 in DNA: TGTGCCACCAGCAAAACCGGGACAGGGACGATGGAACTGTTTTTT. Protein product: CATSKTGTGTMELFF. This sequence joins TRBV15 and TRBJ1-4; 9 bases match TRBD1. The germline V gene encodes CDR1 LNHNV and CDR2 YYDKDF (reference sequence). V was pared by 4 bases and J by 12 bases, with 12 bases of the junction left unmatched. The CDR3 consists of 15 residues. Supplemented by reference TRBV15 and TRBJ1-4, the full variable domain reads DAMVIQNPRYQVTQFGKPVTLSCSQTLNHNVMYWYQQKSSQAPKLLFHYYDKDFNNEADTPDNFQSRRPNTSFCFLDIRSPGLGDTAMYLCATSKTGTGTMELFFGSGTQLSVL.

This chain links TRBV29-1 with TRBJ2-5; D remains ambiguous. Trimming shortened V by 6 bases and J by 7 bases, and 15 bases separated the two germline ends. The CDR3 totals 12 residues. CDR1 and CDR2 from the germline V gene are SQVTM and ANQGSEA. Here the CDR3 DNA reads TGCAGCGTCATGGGGTTCAGAGGGACCCAGTACTTC. Translation gives CSVMGFRGTQYF. Full variable domain (rest looked up from reference TRBV29-1 and TRBJ2-5): SAVISQKPSRDICQRGTSLTIQCQVDSQVTMMFWYRQQPGQSLTLIATANQGSEATYESGFVIDKFPISRPNLTFSTLTVSNMSPEDSSIYLCSVMGFRGTQYFGPGTRLLVL.

The chain uses TRBV12-3 or TRBV12-4 and TRBJ1-1; 9 bases agree with TRBD1. Trimming cost V 6 bases and J 1 base; bases outside gene matches: 6. The CDR3 covers 15 residues. The CDR3 DNA follows: TGTGCCAGCAGCACGGGACAGGGTCCGAACACTGAAGCTTTCTTT. This codes for CASSTGQGPNTEAFF.

This CDR3 is CASTSTGSLHEQFF. The CDR3 DNA is TGTGCCAGCACTTCTACAGGGTCCTTGCATGAGCAGTTCTTC. J is TRBJ2-1 and V is TRBV12-3 or TRBV12-4; tentatively, D is TRBD1 (6 bases). CDR3 length: 14 residues. Trimming pared 7 bases from V and 8 bases from J, leaving 18 bases between.

V is TRBV5-1 and J is TRBJ2-7, with a weak D call TRBD1 (5 bases). The CDR3 has 13 residues. Trimming took off 4 bases at V and 3 bases at J, with 11 bases between the two ends. The V gene's germline CDR1 is SGHRS and CDR2 YFSETQ. This CDR3 is CASSTQDGYEQYF. As DNA, the CDR3 is TGCGCCAGCAGCACACAGGACGGCTACGAGCAGTACTTC.

The chain uses TRBV27 and TRBJ2-7; 10 bases are shared with TRBD2. Trimming took 4 bases from V and 4 from J; bases not matched to a gene: 10. The germline V gene has CDR1 MNHEY and CDR2 SMNVEV (reference sequence). This CDR3 spans 16 amino acids. CDR3 protein: CASSSTASGGAYEQYF. The CDR3 nucleotides are TGTGCCAGCAGTTCGACAGCTAGCGGGGGAGCTTACGAGCAGTACTTC.

This chain joins TRBV4-1 and TRBJ2-1; D perhaps matches TRBD1 (5 bases). The V end was cut by 2 bases, the J end by 7 bases, with 21 bases between. Germline V lookup: CDR1 MGHRA, CDR2 YSYEKL. The CDR3 is 17 residues long. Here the CDR3 reads CASSQSRQLQYLNEQFF. In DNA, the CDR3 is TGCGCCAGCAGCCAAAGTAGACAGTTGCAGTACCTAAATGAGCAGTTCTTC.

The rearrangement uses TRBV24-1 and TRBJ2-2; D not certain. The germline gives CDR1 KGHDR, CDR2 SFDVKD. V dropped 5 bases and J dropped 1 base, with 7 bases sitting between them. The CDR3 spans 14 residues. The CDR3 DNA reads as TGTGCCACCAGTGCACAGCTGAACACCGGGGAGCTGTTTTTT. Its translation: CATSAQLNTGELFF.

The chain has TRBV19 and TRBJ2-2; D is unclear. Germline V gene sequence: CDR1 LNHDA, CDR2 SQIVND (reference sequence). V gave up 3 bases and J gave up 2 bases, with 7 bases separating them. This CDR3 is 14 amino acids long. As DNA, the CDR3 is TGTGCCAGTAGTATTACCCCCAACACCGGGGAGCTGTTTTTT. The encoded protein is CASSITPNTGELFF.

V usage is TRBV20-1 and J usage is TRBJ2-5, with TRBD2 matching 7 bases. Germline CDR1 DFQATT, CDR2 SNEGSKA (reference sequence). The CDR3 consists of 15 residues. V lost 0 bases to trimming and J lost 5 bases; unmatched junction nucleotides: 9. In DNA form, the CDR3 reads TGCAGTGCTAGAGATACGGAAACTAGCGCGGAGACCCAGTACTTC. This gives the protein CSARDTETSAETQYF.

The chain is built from TRBV12-3 or TRBV12-4 and TRBJ1-2; 12 positions agree with TRBD1. The CDR3 has 15 residues. With 7 bases clipped from V and 7 bases from J, the junction kept 10 bases outside the gene matches. The CDR3 DNA is TGTGCCAGCACCTACGGGACAGGGGGCTTTCGTGGCTACACCTTC. Translating gives CASTYGTGGFRGYTF.

V and J are TRBV7-6 and TRBJ1-6; possible D gene TRBD1, 5 bases. The germline V gene has CDR1 SGHVS and CDR2 FNYEAQ. V was shortened by 5 bases and J by 9 bases, with 17 bases between the two germline ends. The CDR3 length is 15 residues. The CDR3 region is CASSPRPGDGSPLHF. In nucleotides, the CDR3 is TGTGCCAGCAGCCCGAGACCCGGGGACGGTTCACCCCTCCACTTT.

This clonotype showed up just once. The chain joins TRBV12-3 or TRBV12-4 to TRBJ2-7; weak D call: TRBD2 (5 bases). The CDR3 is made up of 13 amino acids. The germline V and J ends were trimmed by 6 bases and 3 bases, with 12 bases remaining between them. CDR3 sequence reads: CASSPGSLYEQYF. CDR3 DNA sequence: TGTGCCAGCAGCCCGGGATCCCTCTACGAGCAGTACTTC.

The chain couples TRBV12-3 or TRBV12-4 to TRBJ1-1; a possible D gene is TRBD1 (5 bases). This CDR3 region has 13 residues. V shed 10 bases and J shed 1 base, with 13 bases lying between them. CDR3 nucleotides: TGTGCCACCAACGCGGGGGGGAACACTGAAGCTTTCTTT. The encoded protein is CATNAGGNTEAFF.